This T cell receptor (beta chain) derives from a study of blood T cells in healthy people across ages. Overall study results and limits: The study could not conclusively compare naive and antigen-experienced cells, given its unsorted PBMCs. CMV status of donors was unknown, possibly confounding expanded clonotype changes.

The germline gives CDR1 DFQATT, CDR2 SNEGSKA (reference sequence). The CDR3 extends over 15 amino acids. The ends were cut back, 6 bases at V and 1 base at J, with 17 bases in the middle. Combining a sample-barcoded 5' primer with a J-beta primer mix, a second PCR ran for roughly 7 to 11 cycles. The template-switch adaptor, which had 12 random nucleotides, put a tag on each cDNA molecule. A single record per CDR3 protein comes from TCRdb applying MiXCR to the 5' RACE reads. The sample has about 670,000 distinct CDR3 sequences, around 38% seen once. With respect to this clonotype: Its matching antigen is unknown.

PBMCs, at least 6 million per sample, were isolated. What was sequenced was blood. The source of this sequence is a man older than 75 in good health. The rearrangement uses TRBV20-1 and TRBJ2-3; a weak D match, TRBD2 (7 bases). Here the CDR3 DNA reads TGCAGTGCGCCCCGGGGGGCCGCCGGCACAGATACGCAGTATTTT. It encodes CSAPRGAAGTDTQYF.